This entry concerns a single TCR beta chain. Germline V gives CDR1 LNHDA, CDR2 SQIVND (reference sequence). The CDR3 extends over 15 amino acids. V gave up 3 bases and J gave up 2 bases, with 11 bases separating them. The data were obtained in a study of identifying expanded T cells in peripheral blood. Profiled with immunoSEQ multiplex PCR; TCRdb holds only in-frame clones, not every one. The table has 110,000 or so clones, 88% seen once; the top ten hold 7.5% to 10%. During the collection period, no donor immune events like infections were recorded. The chain employs TRBV19 and TRBJ1-5; unclear D gene. The sequenced sample was blood. The receptor comes from a person aged 18 to 70 in good health. This CDR3 is CASSMGGSGNQPQHF. The CDR3 DNA sequence: TGTGCCAGTAGTATGGGAGGAAGTGGCAATCAGCCCCAGCATTTT.